The next 4 T cell receptor beta chains were all read from a single sample in a study of T cells in Graves' hyperthyroidism and ophthalmopathy. Researchers took RNA transcripts and amplified the TCR beta CDR3 regions from them. With the HTBI primer set, the TCR CDR3 went through a first round of RT-PCR. TCRdb itself ran the multiplex PCR reads through MiXCR, one entry per CDR3 protein. This sample yields about 720,000 distinct CDR3 sequences, of which over 15% are seen a single time; around 7.7% belongs to the top ten. Input material: blood. The receptors were gathered from a man between 18 and 29 years old with Graves' hyperthyroidism.

This clonotype came up a few times. Sequence at one end of the junction differs from germline and may be a read error. The chain uses TRBV18 and TRBJ2-5; D is perhaps TRBD2 (6 bases). From germline, CDR1 is KGHSH and CDR2 LQKENI. The CDR3 consists of 15 residues. The CDR3 DNA reads TGTGCCAGCTCACTCCGCGGACTAACCCAAGGGACCCAGTACTTC. Translation: CASSLRGLTQGTQYF.

The chain has TRBV30 and TRBJ1-2, with a weak D call TRBD1 (5 bases). The CDR3 totals 13 residues. Germline CDR1 is GTSNPN and CDR2 is SVGIG (reference sequence). The V end lost 4 bases, the J end lost 6 bases, and 15 bases lay between the germline ends. Here the CDR3 reads CAWNHQGIDGYTF. DNA of the CDR3: TGTGCCTGGAACCACCAGGGAATTGATGGCTACACCTTC.

The table lists this clonotype with a few counts. This chain connects TRBV4-1 to TRBJ2-7, with TRBD2 matching 9 bases. The CDR3 covers 16 residues. Germline CDR1 MGHRA, CDR2 YSYEKL. Trimming removed 4 bases from V and 4 bases from J; junction bases left unmatched: 11. The CDR3 protein is CASSPVAASGMYEQYF. DNA of the CDR3: TGCGCCAGCAGCCCGGTAGCGGCTAGCGGGATGTACGAGCAGTACTTC.

V usage is TRBV7-9 and J usage is TRBJ1-4; maybe TRBD1 (6 bases). Looked up from germline, CDR1 is SEHNR and CDR2 is FQNEAQ (reference sequence). Trimming took 4 bases from V and 7 from J, leaving 13 bases between them. The CDR3 contains 14 residues. The DNA for the CDR3 is TGTGCCAGCAGCTCCCGGGGGCAGAGTGAAAAACTGTTTTTT. Amino acid sequence: CASSSRGQSEKLFF.